This T cell receptor beta chain was recovered during a study of blood T cell repertoires in COVID-19. Study-level information: Samples of COVID-19 (acute and convalescent) were obtained from the United States, Italy and Spain. PBMCs, B-cell-depleted T cells, or T cells provided the cDNA or gDNA that made up the material.

There are a few counts of this clone. Sequenced by immunoSEQ multiplex PCR; TCRdb stores in-frame clones only, minus some. Of more than 95,000 clones in the sample, roughly nine tenths were seen once. CDR1 is LGHDT and CDR2 is YNNKEL in the germline V gene (reference sequence). CDR3 length: 18 residues. V lost 4 bases and J lost 0; bases outside the gene matches: 7. This chain uses TRBV3-1 (or the pseudogene TRBV3-2) with TRBJ2-7; 15 bases match TRBD2. The source is a human donor in a cohort sampled during active COVID-19. Input material: peripheral blood. CDR3 in DNA: TGTGCCAGCAGCCGGATGGGGACTAGCGGGGGGTCCTCCTACGAGCAGTACTTC. Translated: CASSRMGTSGGSSYEQYF.